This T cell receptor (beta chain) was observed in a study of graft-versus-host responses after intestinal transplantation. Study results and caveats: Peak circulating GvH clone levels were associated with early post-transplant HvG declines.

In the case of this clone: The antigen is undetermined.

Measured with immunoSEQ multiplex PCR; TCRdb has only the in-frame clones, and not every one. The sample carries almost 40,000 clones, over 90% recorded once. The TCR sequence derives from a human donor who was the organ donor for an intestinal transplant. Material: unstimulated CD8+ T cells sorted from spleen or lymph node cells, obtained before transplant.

CDR3 loop: CASTWTSSYEQYF. CDR3 coding DNA: TGTGCCAGCACTTGGACTAGCTCCTACGAGCAGTACTTC. This chain links TRBV2 with TRBJ2-7, with 7 bases lining up with TRBD2. Germline CDR1 and CDR2: SNHLY and FYNNEI. V shed 7 bases and J 0 bases; nucleotides not matched to a gene: 3. CDR3 length: 13 amino acids.